This TCR beta chain was captured in a study of T cell changes during pregnancy in multiple sclerosis (dated by TCRdb to between 2018 and 2020). Broadly, across the study: The study looked at changes in the T cell repertoire across pregnancy in women with multiple sclerosis.

The germline V end is reduced by 5 bases and the J end by 0 bases; junction bases left unmatched: 6. Including cysteine and phenylalanine, the CDR3 has 16 amino acids. Only CDR3 DNA remains: 48 bases, in frame from the first base. The germline V gene encodes CDR1 SGDLS and CDR2 YYNGEE. The protocol used for the library was the immunoSEQ multiplex PCR assay. Here the immuneACCESS table is served through TCRdb, limited to in-frame sequences with V and J called. Missing clones are a known gap in these copies; in checked studies unresolved V genes cover under half, and the rest lacks a known reason. The sample profile shows 45,000 to 60,000 clones; approximately 92% of them were found once. Jointly, the top ten make up about 0.69% of the sample. Concerning this clone itself: Its cognate antigen has yet to be identified. No much larger clonotype is one base removed from it; base qualities were not supplied.

The origin of this receptor is a female donor with multiple sclerosis, enrolled in a pregnancy study. The chain couples TRBV9 to TRBJ1-1; 11 nucleotides in the junction match TRBD1. Here the sequenced sample was CD4+ T cells from peripheral blood mononuclear cells, taken in the third trimester of pregnancy. Here is the DNA: TGTGCCAGCAGTCAAGGACAGGGGGCTATGAACACTGAAGCTTTCTTT. It encodes CASSQGQGAMNTEAFF. The full variable domain, completed from the reference TRBV9 and TRBJ1-1 proteins outside the CDR3, reads DSGVTQTPKHLITATGQRVTLRCSPRSGDLSVYWYQQSLDQGLQFLIQYYNGEERAKGNILERFSAQQFPDLHSELNLSSLELGDSALYFCASSQGQGAMNTEAFFGQGTRLTVV.